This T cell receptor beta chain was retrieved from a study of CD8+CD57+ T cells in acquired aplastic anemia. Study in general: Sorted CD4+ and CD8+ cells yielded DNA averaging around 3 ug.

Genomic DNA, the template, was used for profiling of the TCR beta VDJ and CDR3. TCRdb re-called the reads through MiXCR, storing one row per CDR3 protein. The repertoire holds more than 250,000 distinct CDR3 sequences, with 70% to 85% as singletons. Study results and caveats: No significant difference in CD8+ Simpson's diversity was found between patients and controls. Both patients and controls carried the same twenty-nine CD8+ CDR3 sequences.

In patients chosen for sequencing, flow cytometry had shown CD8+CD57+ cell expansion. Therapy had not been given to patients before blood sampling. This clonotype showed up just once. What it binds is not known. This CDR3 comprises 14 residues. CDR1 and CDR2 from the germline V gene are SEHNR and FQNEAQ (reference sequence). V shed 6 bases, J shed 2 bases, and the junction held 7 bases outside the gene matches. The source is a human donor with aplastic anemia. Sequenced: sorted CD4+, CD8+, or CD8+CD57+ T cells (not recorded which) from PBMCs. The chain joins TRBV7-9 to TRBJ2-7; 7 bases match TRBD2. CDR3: CASRGEGTTYEQYV. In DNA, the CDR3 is TGTGCCAGCAGGGGGGAGGGGACGACCTACGAGCAGTACGTC.